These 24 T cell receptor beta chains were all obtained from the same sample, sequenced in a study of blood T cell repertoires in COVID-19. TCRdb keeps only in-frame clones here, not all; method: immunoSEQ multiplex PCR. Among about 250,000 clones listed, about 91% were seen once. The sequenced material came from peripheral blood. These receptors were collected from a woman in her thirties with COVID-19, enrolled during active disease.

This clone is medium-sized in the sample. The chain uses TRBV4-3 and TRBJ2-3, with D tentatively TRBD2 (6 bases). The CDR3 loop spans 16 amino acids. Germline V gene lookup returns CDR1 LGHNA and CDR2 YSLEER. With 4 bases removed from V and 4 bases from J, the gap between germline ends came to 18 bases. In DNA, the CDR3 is TGCGCCAGCAGCCCCGATATTGGGACTGGCCCAGATACGCAGTATTTT. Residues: CASSPDIGTGPDTQYF.

In DNA, the CDR3 is TGTGCCAGCAGTTTAGAGGGTCAGGGGGCCGTGAACACTGAAGCTTTCTTT. Its protein product is CASSLEGQGAVNTEAFF. The chain has TRBV28 and TRBJ1-1; 8 positions agree with TRBD1. The V and J ends lost 2 bases and 0 bases, in that order; junction bases with no gene match: 8. Germline CDR1 and CDR2: MDHEN and SYDVKM. This CDR3 contains 17 residues.

The CDR3 loop reads CASSYGRQGIIGDTQYF. The DNA for the CDR3 is TGTGCCAGCAGTTACGGACGACAGGGTATTATTGGAGATACGCAGTATTTT. V and J are TRBV6-2 or TRBV6-3 and TRBJ2-3; 7 nucleotides align to TRBD1. The CDR3 is 17 amino acids. Trimming removed 2 bases from V and 5 bases from J; junction bases left unmatched: 13. The V gene's germline CDR1 is MNHEY and CDR2 SVGEGT.

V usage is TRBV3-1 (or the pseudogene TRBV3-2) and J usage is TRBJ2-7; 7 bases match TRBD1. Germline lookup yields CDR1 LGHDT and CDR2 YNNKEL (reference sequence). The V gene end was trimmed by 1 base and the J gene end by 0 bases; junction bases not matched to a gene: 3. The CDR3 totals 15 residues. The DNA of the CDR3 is TGTGCCAGCAGCCAAGGACAGGGAATCTCCTACGAGCAGTACTTC. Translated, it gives CASSQGQGISYEQYF.

The CDR3, as DNA: TGTGCCAGCAGTCCGGGACAGGGTTACACCGGGGAGCTGTTTTTT. Its translation is CASSPGQGYTGELFF. The chain recombines TRBV2 with TRBJ2-2; TRBD1 matches 9 bases. The length of the CDR3 is 15 residues. V lost 5 bases and J lost 3; bases outside the gene matches: 4. CDR1 SNHLY and CDR2 FYNNEI come from the germline V gene.

CDR3: CASSIDSGAEAFF. Written as DNA, the CDR3 is TGTGCCAGTAGTATAGACAGTGGAGCCGAAGCTTTCTTT. V and J are TRBV19 and TRBJ1-1; the D is unclear. The germline V gene encodes CDR1 LNHDA and CDR2 SQIVND (reference sequence). V lost 0 bases to trimming and J lost 8 bases, with 10 bases between them. The CDR3 runs to 13 residues. Variable domain in full (rest from reference TRBV19 and TRBJ1-1): DGGITQSPKYLFRKEGQNVTLSCEQNLNHDAMYWYRQDPGQGLRLIYYSQIVNDFQKGDIAEGYSVSREKKESFPLTVTSAQKNPTAFYLCASSIDSGAEAFFGQGTRLTVV.

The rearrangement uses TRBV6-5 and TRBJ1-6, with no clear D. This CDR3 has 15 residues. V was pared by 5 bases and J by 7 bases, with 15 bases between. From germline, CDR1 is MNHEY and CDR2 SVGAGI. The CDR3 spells CASSMVIQRNSPLHF. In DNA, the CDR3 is TGTGCCAGCAGTATGGTGATCCAGAGGAATTCACCCCTCCACTTT.

The CDR3 spells CASSLDPGGAYNEQFF. For the CDR3, the DNA is TGTGCCAGCAGCTTAGATCCGGGGGGTGCCTACAATGAGCAGTTCTTC. The chain joins TRBV11-2 to TRBJ2-1; 7 nucleotides line up with TRBD2. The germline CDR1 and CDR2 sequences are SGHAT and FQNNGV. Unmatched junction bases numbered 4, after V lost 0 bases and J lost 2 bases. This CDR3 comprises 16 residues.

In DNA, the CDR3 is TGTGCCAGTAGAGTGACAGGGAACGACAATCAGCCCCAGCATTTT. Amino acids: CASRVTGNDNQPQHF. This rearrangement joins TRBV19 to TRBJ1-5, with TRBD1 identical over 7 bases. This CDR3 region has 15 residues. The trim removed 6 bases at V and 3 bases at J, leaving 8 bases unmatched. Looked up from germline, CDR1 is LNHDA and CDR2 is SQIVND (reference sequence). Full variable domain (rest looked up from reference TRBV19 and TRBJ1-5): DGGITQSPKYLFRKEGQNVTLSCEQNLNHDAMYWYRQDPGQGLRLIYYSQIVNDFQKGDIAEGYSVSREKKESFPLTVTSAQKNPTAFYLCASRVTGNDNQPQHFGDGTRLSIL.

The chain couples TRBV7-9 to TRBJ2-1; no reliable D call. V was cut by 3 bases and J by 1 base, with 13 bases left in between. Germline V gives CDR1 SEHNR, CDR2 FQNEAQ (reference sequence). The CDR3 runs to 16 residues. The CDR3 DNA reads TGTGCCAGCAGCTTTCCGACATCTCATTCCTACAATGAGCAGTTCTTC. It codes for CASSFPTSHSYNEQFF.

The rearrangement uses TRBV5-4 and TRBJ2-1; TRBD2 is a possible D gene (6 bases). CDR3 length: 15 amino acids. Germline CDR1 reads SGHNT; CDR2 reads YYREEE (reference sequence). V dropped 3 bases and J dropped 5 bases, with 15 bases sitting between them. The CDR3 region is CASSWSHLADNEQFF. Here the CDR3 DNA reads TGTGCCAGCAGCTGGTCCCACTTAGCGGACAATGAGCAGTTCTTC.

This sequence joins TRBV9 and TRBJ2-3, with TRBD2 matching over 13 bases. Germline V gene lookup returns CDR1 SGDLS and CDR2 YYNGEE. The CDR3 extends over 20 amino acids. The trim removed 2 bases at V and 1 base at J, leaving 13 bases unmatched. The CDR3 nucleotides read TGTGCCAGCAGCGTCTTCTCCACTAGCGGGGGGGCCACTGGCACAGATACGCAGTATTTT. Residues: CASSVFSTSGGATGTDTQYF.

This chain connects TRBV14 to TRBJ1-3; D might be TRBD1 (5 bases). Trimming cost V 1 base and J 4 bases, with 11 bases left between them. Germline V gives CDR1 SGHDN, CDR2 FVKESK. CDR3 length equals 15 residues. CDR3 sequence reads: CASSQAGTLGNTIYF. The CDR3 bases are TGTGCCAGCAGCCAAGCCGGGACTCTAGGAAACACCATATATTTT.

CDR3 region: CAISRGQGWDEQFF. The CDR3, as DNA: TGTGCCATCAGTCGGGGACAGGGATGGGATGAGCAGTTCTTC. This chain connects TRBV10-3 to TRBJ2-1, with TRBD1 identical over 9 bases. Germline assignment: CDR1 ENHRY and CDR2 SYGVKD. V lost 5 bases, J lost 8 bases, and 7 bases stayed unmatched. The CDR3 sequence is 14 residues long.

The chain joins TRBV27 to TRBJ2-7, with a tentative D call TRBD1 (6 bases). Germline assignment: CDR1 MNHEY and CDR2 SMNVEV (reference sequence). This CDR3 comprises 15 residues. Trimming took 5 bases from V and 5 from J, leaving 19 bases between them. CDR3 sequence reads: CASSHFETQGDEQYV. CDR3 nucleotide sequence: TGTGCCAGCAGTCATTTCGAAACACAGGGAGACGAGCAGTACGTC.

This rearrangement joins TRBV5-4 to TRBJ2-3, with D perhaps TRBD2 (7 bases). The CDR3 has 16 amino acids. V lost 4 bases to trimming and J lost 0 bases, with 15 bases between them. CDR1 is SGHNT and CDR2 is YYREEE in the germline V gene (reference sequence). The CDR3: CASSPSGGPSTDTQYF. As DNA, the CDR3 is TGTGCCAGCAGCCCATCCGGGGGGCCTAGCACAGATACGCAGTATTTT.

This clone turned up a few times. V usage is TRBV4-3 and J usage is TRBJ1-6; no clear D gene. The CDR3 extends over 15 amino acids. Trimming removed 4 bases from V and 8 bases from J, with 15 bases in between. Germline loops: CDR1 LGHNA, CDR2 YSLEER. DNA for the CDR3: TGCGCCAGCAGCCGGCACCGGGAGATAGATTCACCCCTCCACTTT. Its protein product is CASSRHREIDSPLHF.

This chain's CDR3 is CASSLFGPGQGRGQPQHF. CDR3 sequence (DNA): TGTGCCAGCAGTTTATTTGGTCCGGGACAGGGCAGGGGTCAGCCCCAGCATTTT. This chain links TRBV27 with TRBJ1-5, with 9 bases aligning to TRBD1. V trimming: 1 base; J trimming: 6 bases; junction bases outside the gene matches: 13. Germline V gene lookup returns CDR1 MNHEY and CDR2 SMNVEV (reference sequence). The CDR3 has 18 amino acids.

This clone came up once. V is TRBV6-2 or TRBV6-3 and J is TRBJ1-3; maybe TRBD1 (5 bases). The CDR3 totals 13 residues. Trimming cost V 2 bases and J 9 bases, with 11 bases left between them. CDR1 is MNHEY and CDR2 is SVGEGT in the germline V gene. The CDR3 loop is CASSYGDGSTIYF. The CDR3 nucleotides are TGTGCCAGCAGTTACGGGGACGGGAGCACCATATATTTT.

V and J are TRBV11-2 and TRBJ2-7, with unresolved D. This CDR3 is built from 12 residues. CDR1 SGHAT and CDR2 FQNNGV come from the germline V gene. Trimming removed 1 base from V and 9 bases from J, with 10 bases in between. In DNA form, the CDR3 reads TGTGCCAGCAGCTTAGGACAACTGCGGCAGTACTTC. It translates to CASSLGQLRQYF. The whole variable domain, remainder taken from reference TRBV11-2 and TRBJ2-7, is EAGVAQSPRYKIIEKRQSVAFWCNPISGHATLYWYQQILGQGPKLLIQFQNNGVVDDSQLPKDRFSAERLKGVDSTLKIQPAKLEDSAVYLCASSLGQLRQYFGPGTRLTVT.

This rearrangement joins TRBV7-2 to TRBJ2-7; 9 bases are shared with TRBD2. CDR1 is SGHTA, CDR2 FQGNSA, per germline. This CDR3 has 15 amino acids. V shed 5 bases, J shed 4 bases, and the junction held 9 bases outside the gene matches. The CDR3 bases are TGTGCCAGCAGCGAGACTAGCGGACCATCTTACGAGCAGTACGTC. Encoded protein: CASSETSGPSYEQYV.

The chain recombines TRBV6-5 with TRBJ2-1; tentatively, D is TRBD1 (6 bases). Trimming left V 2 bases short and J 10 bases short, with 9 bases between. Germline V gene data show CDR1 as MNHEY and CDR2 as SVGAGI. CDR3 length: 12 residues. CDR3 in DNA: TGTGCCAGCAGTTACGATACAGGGGAGCAGTTCTTC. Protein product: CASSYDTGEQFF.

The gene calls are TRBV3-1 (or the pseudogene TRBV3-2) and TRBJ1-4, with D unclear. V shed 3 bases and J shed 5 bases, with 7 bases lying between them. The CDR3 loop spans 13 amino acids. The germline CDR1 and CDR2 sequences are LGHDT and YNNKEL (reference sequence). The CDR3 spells CASSQRGNEKLFF. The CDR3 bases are TGTGCCAGCAGCCAGAGAGGGAATGAAAAACTGTTTTTT.

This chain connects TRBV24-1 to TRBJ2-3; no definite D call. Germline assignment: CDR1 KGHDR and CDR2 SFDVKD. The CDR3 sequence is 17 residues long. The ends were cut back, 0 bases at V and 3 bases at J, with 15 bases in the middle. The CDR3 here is CATSDLGSTKETDTQYF. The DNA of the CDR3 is TGTGCCACCAGTGATTTGGGCTCCACCAAAGAAACAGATACGCAGTATTTT.